The clone carrying this T cell receptor (beta chain) was observed a few times. Its specificity is not known. The data were obtained in a study of CD8 T cells in ankylosing spondylitis. Whole-study results and caveats: As reported, disease-linked clones showed significant enrichment in matched ankylosing spondylitis synovial fluid. About 8 highly homologous variants made up a TCR beta motif, and this motif appeared characteristic of ankylosing spondylitis blood.

TCRdb redid the calling of the 5' RACE reads with MiXCR, one entry per CDR3 protein. The profile shows about 500,000 distinct CDR3 sequences, roughly 12% of them singletons. The ends lost 4 bases at V and 2 bases at J; junction bases unmatched: 6. Germline V CDR1 and CDR2: MNHEY, SVGAGI. The CDR3 length is 17 residues. Source material: blood, either unsorted or a sorted T cell fraction (not recorded which). The sequence came from a male donor with ankylosing spondylitis. The chain links TRBV6-5 to TRBJ2-5; the match to TRBD2 covers 14 bases. This chain's CDR3 is CASSFGLAGGGQETQYF. The CDR3 DNA is TGTGCCAGCAGTTTTGGACTAGCGGGAGGTGGGCAAGAGACCCAGTACTTC.